These T cell receptor beta chains were read from a single sample in a study of T-cell reconstitution after alpha-beta-depleted transplantation in children. TCRdb itself ran the PCR reads through MiXCR, one entry per CDR3 protein. The sample lists around 500,000 distinct CDR3 sequences; 12% were seen once. Sample: PBMCs from the stem cell graft donor, taken from the stem cell graft. Source of these receptors: a human donor who donated a stem cell graft to a child with combined immunodeficiency. The CDR3 runs from the conserved cysteine through the conserved F or W. A D gene is named only where the DNA matches it firmly. Part of the rows lack a size; the others show once, few, many or a class for expanded clones.

size	length	D	J	V	DNA	CDR3
-	15	-	TRBJ2-1	TRBV7-2	TGTGCCAGCAGCTTAGGTAGCGACATGTACAATGAGCAGTTCTTC	CASSLGSDMYNEQFF
few	16	-	TRBJ2-6	TRBV6-2/TRBV6-3	TGTGCCAGCACCCAGACAAGGATCTCTGGGGCCAACGTCCTGACTTTC	CASTQTRISGANVLTF
few	12	-	TRBJ2-5	TRBV20-1	TGCAGTGCTTCTTTGGGGCTGGGGACCCAGTACTTC	CSASLGLGTQYF
many	15	TRBD1	TRBJ2-2	TRBV4-3	TGCGCCAGCAGCCCGAGGACAGGGAACACCGGGGAGCTGTTTTTT	CASSPRTGNTGELFF
few	13	-	TRBJ2-7	TRBV5-5	TGTGCCAGCAGCTTCATCGACAGGACCGAGCAGTACTTC	CASSFIDRTEQYF
few	16	TRBD1	TRBJ2-2	TRBV7-8	TGTGCCAGCAGCCCAACCCGGGACAGGGGATCCGGGGAGCTGTTTTTT	CASSPTRDRGSGELFF
-	15	TRBD1	TRBJ1-2	TRBV4-3	TGCGCCAGCAGCCAAGCCCACCGGGACAGGGGTGGCTACACCTTC	CASSQAHRDRGGYTF
few	14	TRBD1	TRBJ2-5	TRBV5-1	TGCGCCAGCAGCCGTGACAGGGGTGGAGAGACCCAGTACTTC	CASSRDRGGETQYF
-	15	-	TRBJ1-1	TRBV12-3/TRBV12-4	TGTGCCAGCAGCCTCCGAGTCGAGGGGGGCCGTGAAGCTTTCTTT	CASSLRVEGGREAFF
-	14	-	TRBJ1-2	TRBV10-3	TGTGCCATCAGTGAGTACATGGATTACTATGGCTACACCTTC	CAISEYMDYYGYTF
-	14	TRBD1	TRBJ2-1	TRBV5-1	TGCGCCAGCAGCTTGGTTAGACAGGGCAATGAGCAGTTCTTC	CASSLVRQGNEQFF
few	14	-	TRBJ2-1	TRBV29-1	TGCAGCGTTGTGGGGGGCTCGGGAGGTGGTGAGCAGTTCTTC	CSVVGGSGGGEQFF
-	17	TRBD1	TRBJ2-5	TRBV6-5	TGTGCCAGCAGTTCGGGGACAGGGACAGGACCCCAAGAGACCCAGTACTTC	CASSSGTGTGPQETQYF
many	15	-	TRBJ2-3	TRBV5-1	TGCGCCAGCATCTGGGGCAGGGCCAGCACAGATACGCAGTATTTT	CASIWGRASTDTQYF
-	16	-	TRBJ2-1	TRBV27	TGTGCCAGCAGTTTCGCTCCAGGTCCCTCCTACAATGAGCAGTTCTTC	CASSFAPGPSYNEQFF
-	15	-	TRBJ2-3	TRBV5-1	TGCGCCAGCAGCTTGGCCGGCAGGCCGGCAGATACGCAGTATTTT	CASSLAGRPADTQYF
few	16	TRBD2	TRBJ2-7	TRBV7-6	TGTGCCAGCAGCTTAGGGGGTAGCGGGAGTGACTACGAGCAGTACTTC	CASSLGGSGSDYEQYF
few	16	TRBD2	TRBJ2-7	TRBV6-5	TGTGCCAGCAGCCCCCGGTTCGGGAGGCACTCCTACGAGCAGTACTTC	CASSPRFGRHSYEQYF
-	13	TRBD2	TRBJ2-7	TRBV20-1	TGCAGTGCTTTGGGACTAGGAAACTACGAGCAGTACTTC	CSALGLGNYEQYF
few	16	TRBD2	TRBJ2-7	TRBV4-3	TGCGCCAGCAGCCGAGACGTGGCTAGCGGGTCCTACGAGCAGTACTTC	CASSRDVASGSYEQYF
few	16	-	TRBJ2-1	TRBV18	TGTGCCAGCTCACCACCTGGATTTAGCTCCTACAATGAGCAGTTCTTC	CASSPPGFSSYNEQFF
few	13	TRBD2	TRBJ2-7	TRBV15	TGTGCCACCAGCAGAGCGGGGGGTTCCGAGCAGTACTTC	CATSRAGGSEQYF
few	14	-	TRBJ1-2	TRBV29-1	TGCAGCGTTGAGAAGAGACGGGAAAGCTATGGCTACACCTTC	CSVEKRRESYGYTF
-	15	TRBD1	TRBJ2-2	TRBV9	TGTGCCAGCAGCGGGGGACAGGGGAGCACCGGGGAGCTGTTTTTT	CASSGGQGSTGELFF
few	17	-	TRBJ2-1	TRBV15	TGTGCCACCAGCGGCCCGGAGGGCTCCGAGGAGGGCAATGAGCAGTTCTTC	CATSGPEGSEEGNEQFF
-	14	-	TRBJ2-1	TRBV12-3/TRBV12-4	TGTGCCAGCAGTTTAGACCGGAGGTACAATGAGCAGTTCTTC	CASSLDRRYNEQFF
-	15	-	TRBJ2-1	TRBV6-2/TRBV6-3	TGTGCCAGCAGTAACTACCGGGACAACTACAATGAGCAGTTCTTC	CASSNYRDNYNEQFF
-	14	TRBD2	TRBJ2-1	TRBV12-3/TRBV12-4	TGTGCCAGCACTCGACTAGCGGGAGTTAATGAGCAGTTCTTC	CASTRLAGVNEQFF
many	13	-	TRBJ2-5	TRBV7-9	TGTGCCAGCAGTCCCAGGGTGGGCGAGACCCAGTACTTC	CASSPRVGETQYF
-	13	TRBD2	TRBJ2-3	TRBV10-3	TGTGCCATCAACCGGGGAGGGGAAGATACGCAGTATTTT	CAINRGGEDTQYF
many	13	TRBD1	TRBJ2-1	TRBV12-3/TRBV12-4	TGTGCCAGCAGTGGGACAGTCTACAATGAGCAGTTCTTC	CASSGTVYNEQFF
many	16	TRBD2	TRBJ2-1	TRBV7-9	TGTGCCTTTGGCCTAGCGGGGGGGAGCTCCTACAATGAGCAGTTCTTC	CAFGLAGGSSYNEQFF
few	12	-	TRBJ2-7	TRBV20-1	TGCAGTGCTACGCCGGGCCGGAGGGAGCAGTACTTC	CSATPGRREQYF
many	15	-	TRBJ2-3	TRBV7-2	TGTGCCAGCAGCCCCTCGGGGGGCCTTACAGATACGCAGTATTTT	CASSPSGGLTDTQYF
few	14	-	TRBJ2-7	TRBV5-1	TGCGCCAGCGCCCGGGTCGGGGCTTCCTACGAGCAGTACTTC	CASARVGASYEQYF
few	15	-	TRBJ2-1	TRBV12-5	TGTGCTAGTGGTTTTGCTCCTGAGGCCTACAATGAGCAGTTCTTC	CASGFAPEAYNEQFF
many	20	TRBD2	TRBJ2-1	TRBV7-8	TGTGCCAGCAGCATACCGACTAGCGGGGGGCTACACTCACCGTACAATGAGCAGTTCTTC	CASSIPTSGGLHSPYNEQFF